This T cell receptor beta chain was captured by sequencing in a study of blood T cell repertoires in COVID-19. Study summary: Nucleic acid was either cDNA or gDNA, and it came from T cells, B-cell-depleted T cells, or PBMCs.

Clones were read by immunoSEQ multiplex PCR, and TCRdb kept only the in-frame ones, dropping some. Among approximately 120,000 clones listed, around 90% were seen once. The sample was peripheral blood. The TCR sequence derives from a human donor in a cohort sampled during active COVID-19.

In DNA, the CDR3 is TGCGCCAGCAGCCAGGGCCGGGACAGGGGATACAATGAGCAGTTCTTC. It codes for CASSQGRDRGYNEQFF. The chain combines TRBV4-1 with TRBJ2-1, with 10 positions matching TRBD1. Germline trimming cut 3 bases from V and 4 bases from J; bases unmatched to any gene: 6. This CDR3 comprises 16 residues. The germline CDR1 and CDR2 sequences are MGHRA and YSYEKL.